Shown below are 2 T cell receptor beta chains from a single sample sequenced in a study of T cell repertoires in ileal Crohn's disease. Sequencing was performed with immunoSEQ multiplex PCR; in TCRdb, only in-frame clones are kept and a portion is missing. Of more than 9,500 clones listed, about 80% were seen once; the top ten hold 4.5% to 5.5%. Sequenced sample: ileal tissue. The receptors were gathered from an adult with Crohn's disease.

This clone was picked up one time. CDR3 residues: CASSPQDRELPTYNEQFF. CDR3 in DNA: TGTGCCAGCAGTCCCCAGGACAGGGAACTACCGACCTACAATGAGCAGTTCTTC. The J gene is TRBJ2-1, the V gene TRBV25-1; 8 positions match TRBD1. This CDR3 has 18 amino acids. V was clipped by 5 bases and J by 2 bases; unmatched bases: 14. Germline V lookup: CDR1 MGHDK, CDR2 SYGVNS.

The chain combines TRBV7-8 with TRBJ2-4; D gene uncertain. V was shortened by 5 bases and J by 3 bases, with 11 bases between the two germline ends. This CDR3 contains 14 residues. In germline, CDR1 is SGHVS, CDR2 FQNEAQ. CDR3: CASSPWAGKNIQYF. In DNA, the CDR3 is TGTGCCAGCAGCCCCTGGGCCGGCAAAAACATTCAGTACTTC.